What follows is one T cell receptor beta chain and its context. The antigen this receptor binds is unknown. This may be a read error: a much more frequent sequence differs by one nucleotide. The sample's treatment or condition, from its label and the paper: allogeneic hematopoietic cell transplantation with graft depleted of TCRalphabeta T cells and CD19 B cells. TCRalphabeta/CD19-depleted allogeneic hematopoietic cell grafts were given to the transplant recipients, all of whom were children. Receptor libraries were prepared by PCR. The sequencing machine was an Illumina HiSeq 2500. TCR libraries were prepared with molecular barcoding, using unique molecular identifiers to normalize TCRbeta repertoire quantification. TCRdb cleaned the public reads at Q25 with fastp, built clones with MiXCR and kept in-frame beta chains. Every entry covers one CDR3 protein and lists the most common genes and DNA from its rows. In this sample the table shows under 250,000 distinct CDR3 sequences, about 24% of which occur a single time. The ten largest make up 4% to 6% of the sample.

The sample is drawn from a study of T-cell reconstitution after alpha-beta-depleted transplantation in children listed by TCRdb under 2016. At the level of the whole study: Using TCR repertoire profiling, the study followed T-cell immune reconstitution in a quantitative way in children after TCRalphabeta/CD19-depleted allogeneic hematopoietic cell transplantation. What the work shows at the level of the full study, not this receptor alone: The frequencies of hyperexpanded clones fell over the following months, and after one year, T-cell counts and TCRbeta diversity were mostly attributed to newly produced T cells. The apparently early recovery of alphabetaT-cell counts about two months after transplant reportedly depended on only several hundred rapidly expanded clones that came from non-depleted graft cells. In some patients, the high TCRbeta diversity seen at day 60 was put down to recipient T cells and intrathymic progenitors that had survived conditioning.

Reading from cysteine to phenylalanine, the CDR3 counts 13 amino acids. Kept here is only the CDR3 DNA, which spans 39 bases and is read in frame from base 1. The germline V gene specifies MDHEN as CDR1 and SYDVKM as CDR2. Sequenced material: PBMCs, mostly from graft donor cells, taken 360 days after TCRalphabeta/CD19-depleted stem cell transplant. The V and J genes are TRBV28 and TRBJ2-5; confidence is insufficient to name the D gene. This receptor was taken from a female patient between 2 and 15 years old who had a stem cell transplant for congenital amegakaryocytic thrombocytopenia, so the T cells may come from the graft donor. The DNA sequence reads TGTGCCAGCAGTTCAATGTACCAACAGACCCAGTACTTC. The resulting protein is CASSSMYQQTQYF.